Ten or more counts support the clone carrying this T cell receptor (beta chain). The germline V gene has CDR1 SGHTA and CDR2 FQGNSA. Trimming cost V 8 bases and J 5 bases, with 18 bases left between them. This CDR3 comprises 14 residues. This entry belongs to a study of metastatic and nonmetastatic thyroid tumors. Study-wide background: Repertoire comparisons spanned blood and tumor or nodule tissue from malignant and benign thyroid patients.

How the authors handled the data: The study built a papillary thyroid cancer distant-metastasis classifier from CDR3 differences across clinicopathological groups. MiXCR reprocessed the PCR reads for TCRdb. The V and J calls shown here were made by TCRdb, not taken from the authors' results. The sample contains some 40,000 clones, roughly 19% of which appear only once. No treatment of any kind had been given to any patient before thyroid surgery. The source material was blood. This chain uses TRBV7-2 with TRBJ1-2; a weak D match, TRBD1 (5 bases). The source is a female donor with papillary thyroid cancer or a benign thyroid nodule (not recorded which). Some clones in this sample may be carry-over from other donors' samples. CDR3: CASSRTGLAYGYTF. In nucleotides, the CDR3 is TGTGCCAGCTCCCGTACAGGACTCGCTTATGGCTACACCTTC.